This entry concerns a single T cell receptor (beta chain). Antigen specificity is unknown. The read ends 3 residues shy of where the CDR3 ends; the end is completed using the germline J gene. This record comes from a study of T cells in women clearing cervical HPV infection. On the study more broadly: HLA type could not be excluded as a confounder.

immunoSEQ multiplex PCR used an average of about 1,200 ng genomic DNA. Clones were sequenced by immunoSEQ multiplex PCR, and TCRdb holds only the in-frame ones, with some missing. Found here are some 30,000 clones; the top ten clones hold about 8%. J lost 2 bases, V lost 6 bases, and 6 bases had no gene match. This CDR3 has 15 amino acids. Germline V gene data show CDR1 as SQVTM and CDR2 as ANQGSEA. Study-wide results and caveats: T-cell numbers per sample were unknown and may explain richness differences. Repertoire richness, not evenness, was significantly elevated in CIN3+ cases versus controls.

The sample taken for sequencing was blood buffy coat. This receptor was obtained from a woman aged 18 to 75 with a cervical HPV16 infection that either progressed to CIN3+ or cleared (not recorded which). V usage is TRBV29-1 and J usage is TRBJ2-2; 10 bases agree with TRBD1. CDR3 DNA, as far as it was read: TGCAGCGTAACCGGGACAGGGGATAACACCGGGGAG. Translating gives CSVTGTGDNTGE. The CDR3, in full, reads CSVTGTGDNTGELFF.